This T cell receptor (beta chain) stems from a study of T cells in Graves' hyperthyroidism and ophthalmopathy. Per germline, CDR1 SEHNR and CDR2 FQNEAQ (reference sequence). This CDR3 has 16 residues. Trimming removed 5 bases at V and 5 bases at J, with 19 bases between. The investigators amplified TCR beta CDR3 regions from RNA transcripts. The HTBI primer set was used in a first-round RT-PCR of the TCR CDR3. One entry per CDR3 protein results from TCRdb running MiXCR on the multiplex PCR reads. Of roughly 500,000 distinct CDR3 sequences listed, 40% to 55% were seen once; the top ten hold about 40%. The source of this sequence is an adult woman with Graves' disease, either hyperthyroidism or ophthalmopathy (not recorded which). The genes are TRBV7-9 and TRBJ1-5; D uncertain. Sequenced input: peripheral blood or thyroid tissue (not recorded which). DNA for the CDR3: TGTGCCAGCAGCCCCGGGCTCCGAGGAGGTGATCAGCCCCAGCATTTT. Protein sequence: CASSPGLRGGDQPQHF.